Shown below are 17 T cell receptor beta chains from a single sample sequenced in a study of CD8+ T cells in alopecia areata. RNA was extracted and reverse transcribed into cDNA as the sequencing template. Using immunoSEQ multiplex PCR, the repertoire was profiled, and TCRdb retains in-frame clones only, with some absent. The sample yields some 120,000 clones, roughly 61% seen once. The sequenced sample was CD4+ T cells sorted from blood, obtained at week 0. The receptors shown here come from a human donor with alopecia areata.

The chain joins TRBV5-1 to TRBJ1-2; D is unclear. Trimming shortened V by 5 bases and J by 9 bases, and 23 bases separated the two germline ends. Germline CDR1 is SGHRS and CDR2 is YFSETQ. The CDR3 length is 15 residues. CDR3 sequence: CASSPTAASRRRYTF. CDR3 coding DNA: TGCGCCAGCAGTCCAACGGCGGCCTCCCGGAGGCGCTACACCTTC. Using reference TRBV5-1 and TRBJ1-2 for the parts outside the CDR3, the full variable domain is KAGVTQTPRYLIKTRGQQVTLSCSPISGHRSVSWYQQTPGQGLQFLFEYFSETQRNKGNFPGRFSGRQFSNSRSEMNVSTLELGDSALYLCASSPTAASRRRYTFGSGTRLTVV.

The rearrangement links TRBV5-1 to TRBJ2-2; the D gene could be TRBD1 or TRBD2 (5 bases each). CDR3 length: 13 residues. Germline CDR1 and CDR2: SGHRS and YFSETQ. V was cut by 1 base and J by 6 bases, with 7 bases left in between. CDR3 nucleotide sequence: TGCGCCAGCAGCTTGCGAGGGGCCGGGGAGCTGTTTTTT. Encoded protein: CASSLRGAGELFF.

This clone has a single count. The rearrangement uses TRBV7-2 and TRBJ2-1, with no clear D. The CDR3 length is 16 residues. Germline loops: CDR1 SGHTA, CDR2 FQGNSA. The V gene lost 5 bases and the J gene lost 0 bases, with 14 bases spanning the gap. The CDR3 loop is CASSLEALISYNEQFF. Written as DNA, the CDR3 is TGTGCCAGCAGCCTAGAGGCACTTATCTCCTACAATGAGCAGTTCTTC.

This clone was observed a few times. This chain uses TRBV5-1 with TRBJ2-3; D is possibly TRBD2 (5 bases). Germline lookup yields CDR1 SGHRS and CDR2 YFSETQ. The CDR3 runs to 14 residues. V gave up 0 bases and J gave up 6 bases, with 11 bases separating them. The CDR3 nucleotides read TGCGCCAGCAGCTTGGCACTAGATATGGATACGCAGTATTTT. It specifies CASSLALDMDTQYF.

The rearrangement joins TRBV9 to TRBJ1-4, with 10 bases aligning to TRBD1. The germline V gene encodes CDR1 SGDLS and CDR2 YYNGEE. This CDR3 region has 19 residues. J lost 0 bases, V lost 4 bases, and 12 bases had no gene match. The CDR3 reads CASSPTWDRGVTTNEKLFF. In DNA form, the CDR3 reads TGTGCCAGCAGCCCCACTTGGGACAGGGGTGTCACAACTAATGAAAAACTGTTTTTT.

This CDR3 reads CAVGSGANVLTF. The CDR3 nucleotides read TGTGCCGTAGGGTCTGGGGCCAACGTCCTGACTTTC. The V and J genes are TRBV10-3 and TRBJ2-6; no reliable D call. Per the germline V gene, CDR1 is ENHRY and CDR2 is SYGVKD. Trimming took off 11 bases at V and 1 base at J, with 6 bases between the two ends. CDR3 length: 12 residues.

The chain employs TRBV4-3 and TRBJ1-6; maybe TRBD1 (5 bases). Germline V gene data show CDR1 as LGHNA and CDR2 as YSLEER. Trimming removed 0 bases at V and 10 bases at J, with 13 bases between. CDR3 length: 15 residues. The CDR3 region is CASSQDARGRSPLHF. The CDR3 DNA follows: TGCGCCAGCAGCCAAGATGCAAGGGGACGATCACCCCTCCACTTT.

V usage is TRBV15 and J usage is TRBJ1-2; D unresolved. The CDR3 spans 15 residues. V was pared by 0 bases and J by 2 bases, with 10 bases between. The germline V gene encodes CDR1 LNHNV and CDR2 YYDKDF (reference sequence). In DNA, the CDR3 is TGTGCCACCAGCAGAGATATTGGGAGGAACTATGGCTACACCTTC. Its protein product is CATSRDIGRNYGYTF.

Notes on this clone: Distinct nucleotide sequences in the sample also encode this CDR3. CDR3 in amino acids: CASSLVDTQYF. The CDR3 nucleotides are TGTGCCAGCAGCTTAGTTGATACGCAGTATTTT. V usage is TRBV7-2 and J usage is TRBJ2-3, with no clear D. V dropped 1 base and J dropped 6 bases, with 2 bases sitting between them. The CDR3 has 11 residues. The germline V gene encodes CDR1 SGHTA and CDR2 FQGNSA.

For the CDR3, the DNA is TGTGCCAGCACCGCCTGGGGCGGGGCAAACTACGAGCAGTACTTC. This sequence encodes CASTAWGGANYEQYF. The J gene is TRBJ2-7, the V gene TRBV25-1; tentative D call: TRBD2 (6 bases). Per the germline V gene, CDR1 is MGHDK and CDR2 is SYGVNS. Trimming left V 7 bases short and J 3 bases short, with 19 bases between. This CDR3 contains 15 residues.

The chain joins TRBV27 to TRBJ2-2, with TRBD2 matching 8 bases. The J segment lost 5 bases and the V segment lost 5 bases, leaving 16 bases of the junction unmatched. The CDR3 loop spans 18 amino acids. Germline values: CDR1 MNHEY, CDR2 SMNVEV (reference sequence). The CDR3: CASSISLGASGRTGELFF. CDR3 in DNA: TGTGCCAGCAGTATCTCCCTAGGGGCTAGCGGGCGTACCGGGGAGCTGTTTTTT.

V is TRBV20-1 and J is TRBJ2-5, with D hard to call. This CDR3 region has 11 residues. The V end lost 6 bases, the J end lost 5 bases, and 10 bases lay between the germline ends. CDR1 and CDR2 (germline): DFQATT, SNEGSKA (reference sequence). In DNA form, the CDR3 reads TGCAGTGCCGGCATCCGGGAGACCCAGTACTTC. Its translation: CSAGIRETQYF.

This rearrangement joins TRBV7-9 to TRBJ2-5, with 11 positions matching TRBD2. There are 16 residues in the CDR3. Trimming cost V 7 bases and J 4 bases; bases outside gene matches: 11. Germline V CDR1 and CDR2: SEHNR, FQNEAQ (reference sequence). CDR3 DNA: TGTGCCAGCAAAGAAGGCCCAGGACTAGCGGGAGAGACCCAGTACTTC. Encoded protein: CASKEGPGLAGETQYF.

This clone was seen a handful of times. The chain combines TRBV4-1 with TRBJ1-2; the match to TRBD1 covers 9 bases. Unmatched junction bases numbered 7, after V lost 1 base and J lost 7 bases. CDR3 length: 15 residues. Germline V gene sequence: CDR1 MGHRA, CDR2 YSYEKL. The CDR3 reads CASSQGGQGSGGYTF. CDR3 DNA: TGCGCCAGCAGCCAAGGGGGACAGGGATCGGGTGGCTACACCTTC.

The V gene is TRBV5-4, the J gene TRBJ2-7, with D hard to call. Germline V CDR1 and CDR2: SGHNT, YYREEE (reference sequence). V lost 4 bases and J lost 2, with 10 bases in between. This CDR3 is 13 amino acids long. CDR3 amino acids: CASSGIGTYEQYF. CDR3 coding DNA: TGTGCCAGCAGCGGCATTGGAACCTACGAGCAGTACTTC. The full variable domain, completed using reference TRBV5-4 and TRBJ2-7, is ETGVTQSPTHLIKTRGQQVTLRCSSQSGHNTVSWYQQALGQGPQFIFQYYREEENGRGNFPPRFSGLQFPNYSSELNVNALELDDSALYLCASSGIGTYEQYFGPGTRLTVT.

This clone has more than one count but fewer than ten. At one of its ends the junction is not consistent with the germline gene, which may arise from a read error. The rearrangement uses TRBV4-1 and TRBJ2-3; 11 bases map to TRBD2. CDR1 is MGHRA, CDR2 YSYEKL, per germline. This CDR3 region has 13 residues. The CDR3 spells CASSPVAGGFRSF. CDR3 DNA: TGCGCCAGCAGCCCTGTAGCGGGGGGGTTCCGGAGTTTT.

J is TRBJ2-3 and V is TRBV19; tentative D call: TRBD2 (5 bases). Per germline, CDR1 LNHDA and CDR2 SQIVND (reference sequence). Deletions cut 4 bases from V and 2 bases from J, with 10 bases between. The CDR3 is made up of 14 amino acids. CDR3 DNA sequence: TGTGCCAGTAGTAGGAACGGGAACACAGATACGCAGTATTTT. It encodes CASSRNGNTDTQYF.